These 6 T cell receptor beta chains share one sample of origin, sequenced in a study of OX40 agonist ivuxolimab in advanced cancers. The data were produced by immunoSEQ multiplex PCR, yet TCRdb's version contains in-frame clones alone and is incomplete. The table lists some 94,000 clones, more than 85% of them singletons. The source material was CD4+ or CD8+ T cells sorted from blood, sampled in a trial of the OX40 agonist ivuxolimab. The source is an adult with an advanced solid tumor such as melanoma, head and neck, liver or kidney cancer.

The V and J genes are TRBV4-2 and TRBJ2-1; D remains ambiguous. Germline values: CDR1 LGHNA, CDR2 YNFKEQ. CDR3 length: 13 amino acids. V lost 1 base, J lost 3 bases, and 4 bases lay in between. Written as DNA, the CDR3 is TGTGCCAGCAGCCAAGCTAGCTACAATGAGCAGTTCTTC. As protein: CASSQASYNEQFF.

This chain uses TRBV5-1 with TRBJ2-5; the D gene is possibly TRBD2 (5 bases). This CDR3 contains 14 residues. Trimming pared 2 bases from V and 5 bases from J, leaving 13 bases between. Looked up from germline, CDR1 is SGHRS and CDR2 is YFSETQ. This CDR3 reads CASSFGLGMETQYF. In DNA, the CDR3 is TGCGCCAGCAGCTTCGGACTCGGGATGGAGACCCAGTACTTC.

This chain connects TRBV6-4 to TRBJ1-2, with D possibly being TRBD1 (6 bases). The CDR3 is made up of 13 amino acids. The V and J ends lost 1 base and 8 bases respectively, with 11 bases between them. Germline CDR1 and CDR2: MRHNA and SNTAGT. This chain's CDR3 is CASSDWGGAGYTF. The CDR3 nucleotides read TGTGCCAGCAGTGACTGGGGGGGCGCGGGCTACACCTTC.

V usage is TRBV5-1 and J usage is TRBJ2-7; D is unresolved. Deletions cut 0 bases from V and 2 bases from J, with 9 bases between. The CDR3 totals 14 residues. Germline V lookup: CDR1 SGHRS, CDR2 YFSETQ. The CDR3 reads CASSLAGPAYEQYF. For the CDR3, the DNA is TGCGCCAGCAGCTTGGCCGGGCCGGCCTACGAGCAGTACTTC.

The chain links TRBV27 to TRBJ1-2; 8 positions match TRBD1. CDR3 length equals 13 residues. V lost 4 bases, J lost 8 bases, and 6 bases stayed unmatched. Germline loops: CDR1 MNHEY, CDR2 SMNVEV (reference sequence). CDR3 amino acids: CASSYLTGDGYTF. For the CDR3, the DNA is TGTGCCAGCAGTTACCTGACAGGGGACGGCTACACCTTC.

The chain links TRBV19 to TRBJ2-2; either TRBD1 or TRBD2 may fit D (6 bases each). CDR1 is LNHDA, CDR2 SQIVND, per germline (reference sequence). V was clipped by 0 bases and J by 5 bases, with 16 bases between them. The CDR3 covers 17 residues. The CDR3 nucleotides read TGTGCCAGTAGTATAGATGGAGGGGGGCGGTGGACCGGGGAGCTGTTTTTT. Its protein is CASSIDGGGRWTGELFF.